This TCR beta chain is drawn from a study of CD8+ T cells in alopecia areata. The treatment was: oral pan-JAK inhibitor, 5-10 mg twice daily. The V gene's germline CDR1 is SQVTM and CDR2 ANQGSEA. CDR3 length: 12 residues. Trimming took off 6 bases at V and 0 bases at J, with 8 bases between the two ends. As the sequencing template, cDNA was produced by extracting RNA and reverse transcribing it. This table comes from immunoSEQ multiplex PCR, and its TCRdb copy is limited to in-frame clones, with some not included. The sample shows about 190,000 clones, roughly three fifths of them seen only once. Source: CD4+ T cells sorted from blood, taken at week 4, from a patient treated with tofacitinib. The chain couples TRBV29-1 to TRBJ1-1, with D possibly being TRBD1 (6 bases). This clonotype was sampled from a human donor with alopecia areata. The CDR3 DNA is TGCAGCGTGCAGGGGATGAACACTGAAGCTTTCTTT. It specifies CSVQGMNTEAFF.